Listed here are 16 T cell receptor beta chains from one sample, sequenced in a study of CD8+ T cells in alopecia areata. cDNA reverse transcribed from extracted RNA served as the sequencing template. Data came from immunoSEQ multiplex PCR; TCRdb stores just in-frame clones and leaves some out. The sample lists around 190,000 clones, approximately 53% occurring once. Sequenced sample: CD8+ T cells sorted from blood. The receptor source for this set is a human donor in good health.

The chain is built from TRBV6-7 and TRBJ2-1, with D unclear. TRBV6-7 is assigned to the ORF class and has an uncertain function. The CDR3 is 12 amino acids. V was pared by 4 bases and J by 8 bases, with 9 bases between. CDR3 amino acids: CASSWTLYEQFF. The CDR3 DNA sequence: TGTGCCAGCAGTTGGACCTTATATGAGCAGTTCTTC.

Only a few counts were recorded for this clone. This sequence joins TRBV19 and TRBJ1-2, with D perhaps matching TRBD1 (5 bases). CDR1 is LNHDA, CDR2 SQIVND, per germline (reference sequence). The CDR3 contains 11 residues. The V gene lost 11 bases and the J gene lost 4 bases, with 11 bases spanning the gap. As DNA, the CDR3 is TGTGCCGCTCGGGACGGCTATGGCTACACCTTC. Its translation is CAARDGYGYTF.

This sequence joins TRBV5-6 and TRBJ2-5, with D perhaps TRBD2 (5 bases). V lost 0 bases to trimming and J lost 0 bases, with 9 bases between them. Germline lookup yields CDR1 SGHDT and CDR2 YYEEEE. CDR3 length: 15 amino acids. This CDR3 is CASSLDLAYQETQYF. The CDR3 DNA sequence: TGTGCCAGCAGCTTGGATCTAGCCTACCAAGAGACCCAGTACTTC.

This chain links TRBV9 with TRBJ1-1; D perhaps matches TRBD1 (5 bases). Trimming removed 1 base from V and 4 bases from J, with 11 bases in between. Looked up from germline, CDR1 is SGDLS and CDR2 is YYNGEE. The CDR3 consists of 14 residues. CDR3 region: CASSVSTGATEAFF. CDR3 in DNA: TGTGCCAGCAGCGTATCAACAGGAGCCACTGAAGCTTTCTTT.

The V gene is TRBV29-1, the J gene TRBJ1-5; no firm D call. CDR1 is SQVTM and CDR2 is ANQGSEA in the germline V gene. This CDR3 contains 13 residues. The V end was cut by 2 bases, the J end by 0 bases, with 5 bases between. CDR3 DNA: TGCAGCGTTGAAACTGATAGCAATCAGCCCCAGCATTTT. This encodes CSVETDSNQPQHF.

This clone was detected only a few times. The CDR3 here is CSVSTGGNYGYTF. The CDR3 region has the DNA TGCAGCGTTTCTACAGGGGGGAACTATGGCTACACCTTC. This rearrangement joins TRBV29-1 to TRBJ1-2; TRBD1 matches at 8 bases. The CDR3 loop spans 13 amino acids. With 5 bases clipped from V and 2 bases from J, the junction kept 4 bases outside the gene matches. Germline values: CDR1 SQVTM, CDR2 ANQGSEA. The complete variable domain, with remaining parts taken from reference TRBV29-1 and TRBJ1-2, reads SAVISQKPSRDICQRGTSLTIQCQVDSQVTMMFWYRQQPGQSLTLIATANQGSEATYESGFVIDKFPISRPNLTFSTLTVSNMSPEDSSIYLCSVSTGGNYGYTFGSGTRLTVV.

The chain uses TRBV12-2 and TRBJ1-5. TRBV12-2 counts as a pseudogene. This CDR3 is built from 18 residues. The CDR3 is CASRSLGGSGESNQPQHF. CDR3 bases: TGTGCAAGTCGCTCCCTGGGGGGCAGCGGGGAAAGCAATCAGCCCCAGCATTTT.

The CDR3 bases are TGTGCCAGCAGCTTAGGTCCGGACACCAATCAGCCCCAGCATTTT. This sequence encodes CASSLGPDTNQPQHF. The rearrangement uses TRBV7-9 and TRBJ1-5; tentatively, D is TRBD1 (5 bases). The CDR3 is 15 residues long. Germline V lookup: CDR1 SEHNR, CDR2 FQNEAQ (reference sequence). V was trimmed by 1 base and J by 3 bases, leaving 10 bases between them.

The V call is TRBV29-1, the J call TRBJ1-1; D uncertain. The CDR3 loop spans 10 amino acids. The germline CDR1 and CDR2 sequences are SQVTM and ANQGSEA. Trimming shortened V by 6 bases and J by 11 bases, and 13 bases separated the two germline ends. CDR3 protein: CSVLDPLAFF. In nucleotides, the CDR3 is TGCAGCGTCCTCGACCCCTTGGCTTTCTTT.

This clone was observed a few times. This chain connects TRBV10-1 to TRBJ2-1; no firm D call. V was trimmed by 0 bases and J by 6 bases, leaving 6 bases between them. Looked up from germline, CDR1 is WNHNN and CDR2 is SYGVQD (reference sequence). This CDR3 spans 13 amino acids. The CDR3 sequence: CASSESLGNEQFF. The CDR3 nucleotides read TGCGCCAGCAGTGAGTCCCTGGGCAATGAGCAGTTCTTC.

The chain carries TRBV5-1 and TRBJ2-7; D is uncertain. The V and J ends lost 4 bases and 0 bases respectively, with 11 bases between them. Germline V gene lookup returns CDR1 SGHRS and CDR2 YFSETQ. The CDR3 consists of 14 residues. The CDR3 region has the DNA TGCGCCAGCAGCCCGGACGGTTACTCCTACGAGCAGTACTTC. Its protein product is CASSPDGYSYEQYF. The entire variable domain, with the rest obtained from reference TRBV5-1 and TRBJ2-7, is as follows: KAGVTQTPRYLIKTRGQQVTLSCSPISGHRSVSWYQQTPGQGLQFLFEYFSETQRNKGNFPGRFSGRQFSNSRSEMNVSTLELGDSALYLCASSPDGYSYEQYFGPGTRLTVT.

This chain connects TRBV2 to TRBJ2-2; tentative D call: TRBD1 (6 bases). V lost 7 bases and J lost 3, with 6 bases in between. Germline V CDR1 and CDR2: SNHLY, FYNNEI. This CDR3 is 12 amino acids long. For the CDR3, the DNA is TGTGCCAGCAACAGGGACACCGGGGAGCTGTTTTTT. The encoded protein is CASNRDTGELFF.

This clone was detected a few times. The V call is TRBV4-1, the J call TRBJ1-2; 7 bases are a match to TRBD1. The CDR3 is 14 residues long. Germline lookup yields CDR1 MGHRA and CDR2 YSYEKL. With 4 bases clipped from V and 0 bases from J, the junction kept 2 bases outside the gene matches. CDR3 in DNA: TGCGCCAGCAGCCGGGGACAGACTAACTATGGCTACACCTTC. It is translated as CASSRGQTNYGYTF.

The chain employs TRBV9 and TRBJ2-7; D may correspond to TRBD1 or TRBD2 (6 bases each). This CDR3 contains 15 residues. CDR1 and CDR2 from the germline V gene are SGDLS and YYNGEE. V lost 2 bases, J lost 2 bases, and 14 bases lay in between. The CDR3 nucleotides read TGTGCCAGCAGCGTTGGAGGGGGTTCCCCCTACGAGCAGTACTTC. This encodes CASSVGGGSPYEQYF. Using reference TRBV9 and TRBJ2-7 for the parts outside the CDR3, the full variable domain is DSGVTQTPKHLITATGQRVTLRCSPRSGDLSVYWYQQSLDQGLQFLIQYYNGEERAKGNILERFSAQQFPDLHSELNLSSLELGDSALYFCASSVGGGSPYEQYFGPGTRLTVT.

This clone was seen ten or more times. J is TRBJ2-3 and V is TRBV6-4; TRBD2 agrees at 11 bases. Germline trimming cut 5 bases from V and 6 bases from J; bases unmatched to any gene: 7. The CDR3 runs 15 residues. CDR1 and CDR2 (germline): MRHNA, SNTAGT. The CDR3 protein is CASSKVAGGSDTQYF. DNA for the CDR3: TGTGCCAGCAGTAAAGTAGCGGGGGGGTCGGATACGCAGTATTTT.

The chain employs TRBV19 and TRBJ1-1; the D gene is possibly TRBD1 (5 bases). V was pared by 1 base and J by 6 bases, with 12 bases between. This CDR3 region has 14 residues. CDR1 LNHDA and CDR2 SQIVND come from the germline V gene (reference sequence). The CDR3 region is CASSIGSGSAEAFF. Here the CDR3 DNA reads TGTGCCAGTAGTATAGGGTCAGGGAGCGCTGAAGCTTTCTTT. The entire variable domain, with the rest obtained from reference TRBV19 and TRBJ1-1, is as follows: DGGITQSPKYLFRKEGQNVTLSCEQNLNHDAMYWYRQDPGQGLRLIYYSQIVNDFQKGDIAEGYSVSREKKESFPLTVTSAQKNPTAFYLCASSIGSGSAEAFFGQGTRLTVV.